Listed below are T cell receptor beta chains from one sample, sequenced in a study of blood T cell repertoires in COVID-19. The table came from immunoSEQ multiplex PCR; TCRdb's copy has only in-frame clones and leaves some out. The data show around 65,000 clones, around 80% seen once. The source material was peripheral blood. These TCRs come from a human donor in a cohort sampled during active COVID-19. The CDR3 runs from the conserved cysteine through the conserved F or W. Fields, in order: J gene, D gene, clone size, V gene, CDR3 DNA, CDR3 protein. A D gene is named only where the DNA matches it firmly. Some rows have no size entry. The others give once, few or many, or a class for an expanded clone.

TRBJ1-2 TRBD1 NA TRBV29-1 TGCAGCGTTGGGACAGGATCAAACTATGGCTACACCTTC CSVGTGSNYGYTF
TRBJ2-7 TRBD1 NA TRBV6-6 TGTGCCAGCAGTCCCCCCCACGACAGGGGGCTATTAGTCGGGCAGTACTTC CASSPPHDRGLLVGQYF
TRBJ2-7 NA NA TRBV5-1 TGCGCCAGCAGTCCCGGATCGGGGACCTACGAGCAGTACTTC CASSPGSGTYEQYF
TRBJ2-1 TRBD2 NA TRBV5-8 TGTGCCAGCAGCTTGGAGGTTGGAGGGACTAGCCCATACAATGAGCAGTTCTTC CASSLEVGGTSPYNEQFF
TRBJ1-2 TRBD1 NA TRBV6-5 TGTGCCAGCAGTCCAGGGGGCAAGGGTGGCTACACCTTC CASSPGGKGGYTF
TRBJ2-7 TRBD2 few TRBV6-5 TGTGCCAGCACCCAGGGGACTAGCTCCTACGAGCAGTACTTC CASTQGTSSYEQYF
TRBJ2-7 TRBD1 NA TRBV13 TGTGCCAGCGGGGGCGGGACAGGGCCCTACGAGCAGTACTTC CASGGGTGPYEQYF
TRBJ2-7 NA NA TRBV7-9 TGTGCCAGCAGCCTAGGACAGCCACCCTACGAGCAGTACTTC CASSLGQPPYEQYF
TRBJ2-1 NA NA TRBV7-3 TGTGCCAGCAGCCAAGAGGCATCGAGCTCCTACAATGAGCAGTTCTTC CASSQEASSSYNEQFF
TRBJ2-1 NA NA TRBV28 TGTGCCAGCAGTTCCGGTGAGCAGTTCTTC CASSSGEQFF
TRBJ1-5 NA NA TRBV6-5 TGTGCCAGCAGTACGACAGGCAATCAGCCCCAGCATTTT CASSTTGNQPQHF
TRBJ2-5 NA NA TRBV9 TGTGCCAGCAGCGTAGGCGCGGGGTACCAAGAGACCCAGTACTTC CASSVGAGYQETQYF
TRBJ1-4 TRBD1 NA TRBV5-6 TGTGCCAGCAGTTTTGCTACAGGGGTAGGTGAAAAACTGTTTTTT CASSFATGVGEKLFF
TRBJ2-1 NA few TRBV19 TGTGCCAGTAGTATAAGGGCAGGGTACTTCTACAATGAGCAGTTCTTC CASSIRAGYFYNEQFF
TRBJ2-1 NA NA TRBV29-1 TGCAGCGTTGAGGAGAGAAGGAAGGGGCTCGTCGATGAGCAGTTCTTC CSVEERRKGLVDEQFF
TRBJ2-3 TRBD1 NA TRBV27 TGTGCCAGCAGTTTATCACACAGGGGGCTGGCAGATACGCAGTATTTT CASSLSHRGLADTQYF
TRBJ2-2 NA NA TRBV11-3 TGTGCCAGCAGCTTAGCCGGAGACACCGGGGAGCTGTTTTTT CASSLAGDTGELFF
TRBJ2-7 TRBD2 NA TRBV28 TGTGCCAGCAGTTGGACTAGCGGGTTCTCCTACGAGCAGTACTTC CASSWTSGFSYEQYF
TRBJ2-6 TRBD2 NA TRBV3-1/TRBV3-2 TGTGCCAGCAGCCAATCTGGGCGGGGGGCAAAGATTGGGGCCAACGTCCTGACTTTC CASSQSGRGAKIGANVLTF
TRBJ2-5 TRBD2 NA TRBV20-1 TGCAGTGCTAGTCCGACTAGCGCACACCAAGAGACCCAGTACTTC CSASPTSAHQETQYF
TRBJ2-7 TRBD1 NA TRBV6-2/TRBV6-3 TGTGCCAGCAGTCCACCGGGACAGCCCTACGAGCAGTACTTC CASSPPGQPYEQYF
TRBJ2-2 NA few TRBV23-1 TGCGCCACCGGTGGGGGGGCGCGTTGGGCGAACACCGGGGAGCTGTTTTTT CATGGGARWANTGELFF
TRBJ2-4 TRBD1 few TRBV9 TGTGCCAGCAGCGTGGGGGACAGGGGGAAAGAGGTGACCAAAAACATTCAGTACTTC CASSVGDRGKEVTKNIQYF
TRBJ1-1 TRBD1 few TRBV19 TGTGCCAGCTTCAGACAGGGGTTTACTGAAGCTTTCTTT CASFRQGFTEAFF
TRBJ1-3 TRBD1 NA TRBV7-6 TGTGCCAGCAGCTTATCGGGGCAGGGGGTAGACACCATATATTTT CASSLSGQGVDTIYF
TRBJ1-5 NA NA TRBV28 TGTGCCAGCCCCCCGGGCCCCGGGACTCCACAAGTGCCCCAGCATTTT CASPPGPGTPQVPQHF
TRBJ2-7 NA few TRBV28 TGTGCCAGCAGTTTAATGTCCATCTCCTACGAGCAGTACTTC CASSLMSISYEQYF
TRBJ2-1 TRBD2 NA TRBV3-1/TRBV3-2 TGTGCCAGCAGCACCCGACCCGTGACTAGCGGGTACTACAATGAGCAGTTCTTC CASSTRPVTSGYYNEQFF
TRBJ1-5 NA NA TRBV18 TGTGCCAGCTCACCGGGCCGGAGCAATCAGCCCCAGCATTTT CASSPGRSNQPQHF
TRBJ2-1 NA NA TRBV5-4 TGTGCCAGCAGCTCCAGGGGACGGAATGAGCAGTTCTTC CASSSRGRNEQFF
TRBJ1-6 NA NA TRBV15 TGTGCCACCAGCGAGACAGGCCTTCTAGGGAATTCACCCCTCCACTTT CATSETGLLGNSPLHF
TRBJ2-1 NA NA TRBV19 TGTGCCAGTAGTATAGCCCAGCGGCCCCCCTACAATGAGCAGTTCTTC CASSIAQRPPYNEQFF
TRBJ2-3 NA NA TRBV30 TGTGCCTGGAATGCCTACACAGATACGCAGTATTTT CAWNAYTDTQYF
TRBJ1-5 NA medium-sized TRBV12-3/TRBV12-4 TGTGCCAGCAGTCCAGGGCCGTCCCCCCAGCATTTT CASSPGPSPQHF
TRBJ2-3 TRBD1 NA TRBV5-4 TGTGCCAGCAGCCGGACAGGAGGCACAGATACGCAGTATTTT CASSRTGGTDTQYF
TRBJ1-2 NA NA TRBV3-1/TRBV3-2 TGTGCCAGCAGCCAAGATTACCTGGTGCAGGGGCGACATGGCTACACCTTC CASSQDYLVQGRHGYTF
TRBJ2-1 TRBD2 NA TRBV20-1 TGCAGTGCGAGTCTTTTGGAGGCCCCCAGGACTAGCGGGGGGAATGAGCAGTTCTTC CSASLLEAPRTSGGNEQFF
TRBJ2-5 TRBD2 NA TRBV12-5 TGTGCTAGTGGTGGGGGACTAGCGGAGACCCAGTACTTC CASGGGLAETQYF
TRBJ1-4 NA NA TRBV30 TGTGCCTGGGCCGGGGTTAGCCGTGAAAAACTGTTTTTT CAWAGVSREKLFF
TRBJ2-7 TRBD2 once TRBV10-3 TGTGCCATCAGCGGGACTAGCGGGAGGGCAGACGAGCAGTACTTC CAISGTSGRADEQYF
TRBJ2-1 NA NA TRBV7-9 TGTGCCAGCAGCCTTACCACAAATGAGCAGTTCTTC CASSLTTNEQFF
TRBJ2-3 TRBD1 NA TRBV5-1 TGCGCCAGCAGCCCGGGACAGGGGGAAGATACGCAGTATTTT CASSPGQGEDTQYF
TRBJ2-1 TRBD1 NA TRBV27 TGTGCCAGCAGTTCTCAATCCCGGGACAGATGGGGGCAGTTCTTC CASSSQSRDRWGQFF
TRBJ2-3 TRBD2 NA TRBV10-3 TGTGCCATCAGTGAGTCAACTACTAGCGGGAGTGGCACAGATACGCAGTATTTT CAISESTTSGSGTDTQYF
TRBJ1-1 NA NA TRBV25-1 TGTGCTTCCTCACCTAGGCGGAACACTGAAGCTTTCTTT CASSPRRNTEAFF
TRBJ2-1 NA few TRBV27 TGTGCCAGCAGTCCGGACTGGAGCTCCTACAATGAGCAGTTCTTC CASSPDWSSYNEQFF
TRBJ1-6 NA NA TRBV7-8 TGTGCCAGCAGCCCGCTGAGCGGCTATAATTCACCCCTCCACTTT CASSPLSGYNSPLHF
TRBJ2-1 NA NA TRBV7-2 TGTGCCAGCAGCTTGCGGGTGAGCTCCTACAATGAGCAGTTCTTC CASSLRVSSYNEQFF
TRBJ2-2 NA NA TRBV28 TGTGCAGTAGGGGTTGGTGACACCGGGGAGCTGTTTTTT CAVGVGDTGELFF
TRBJ2-2 TRBD2 once TRBV14 TGTGCCAGCAGCCAAAGTCCGGGACTAGCACTGGAGAGCACGAACACCGGGGAGCTGTTTTTT CASSQSPGLALESTNTGELFF
TRBJ2-7 NA once TRBV4-3 TGCGCCAGCAGCCAAGAGGACGGAGGGAACTACGAGCAGTACTTC CASSQEDGGNYEQYF
TRBJ2-7 NA NA TRBV7-9 TGTGCCAGCAGCCCGACATCCGACGAGCAGTACTTC CASSPTSDEQYF
TRBJ2-1 TRBD2 NA TRBV24-1 TGTGCCACCAGTGATACGGGACTAGCGGGACCTGAGCAGTTCTTC CATSDTGLAGPEQFF
TRBJ2-3 NA NA TRBV18 TGTGCCAGCTCACCAATAGCCCAATTGATAGCTAGCACAGATACGCAGTATTTT CASSPIAQLIASTDTQYF